This T cell receptor beta chain is drawn from a study of OX40 agonist ivuxolimab in advanced cancers. The wider study: Clinicians treated patients with ivuxolimab, an agonistic anti-OX40 (CD134) antibody. Participants, roughly 81% male, averaged about 56 years of age, ranging from about 23 to 90. Prior anti-PD-1, anti-PD-L1 or anti-CTLA-4 therapy did not bar entry, and around 39% had some.

The method was immunoSEQ multiplex PCR; TCRdb's version includes in-frame clones alone and lacks a portion of them. The table includes 35,000 to 45,000 clones, roughly four fifths detected once. Trimming took off 4 bases at V and 4 bases at J, with 14 bases between the two ends. CDR1 is KGHSY, CDR2 FQNENV, per germline. This CDR3 spans 14 amino acids. Sample: CD4+ or CD8+ T cells sorted from blood, taken in a trial of the OX40 agonist ivuxolimab. The chain recombines TRBV16 with TRBJ2-7; perhaps TRBD1 as D (6 bases). This clonotype originated in an adult with an advanced solid tumor such as melanoma, head and neck, liver or kidney cancer. CDR3 protein: CASSLTDRPYEQYF. CDR3 coding DNA: TGTGCCAGCAGCCTCACGGACAGACCTTACGAGCAGTACTTC. Full variable domain (remainder filled in from reference TRBV16 and TRBJ2-7): GEEVAQTPKHLVRGEGQKAKLYCAPIKGHSYVFWYQQVLKNEFKFLISFQNENVFDETGMPKERFSAKCLPNSPCSLEIQATKLEDSAVYFCASSLTDRPYEQYFGPGTRLTVT.